The clone carrying this TCR beta chain was detected ten times or more. Its antigen is unknown. The data stem from a study of blood T cells in healthy people across ages. Looking at the study overall: Every two T cells gave about one barcoded beta molecule via template switching.

Germline CDR1 reads DFQATT; CDR2 reads SNEGSKA (reference sequence). Trimming pared 3 bases from V and 0 bases from J, leaving 3 bases between. The CDR3 consists of 12 residues. A sample-barcoded 5' primer and a J-beta primer mix were used in a second PCR of roughly 7 to 12 cycles. Unique molecular identifiers of 12 random nucleotides labeled each cDNA. One entry per CDR3 protein, called by TCRdb with MiXCR from the 5' RACE reads. The sample has 950,000 to 1,200,000 distinct CDR3 sequences, more than 30% seen once. Points from the study as a whole: Lack of knowledge of donor CMV status possibly confounded expanded clonotype changes. Per million T cells, TCR beta diversity dropped about linearly as age rose.

The chain recombines TRBV20-1 with TRBJ1-5, with D unresolved. Sequenced: blood. The receptor comes from a man younger than 30 in good health. The CDR3 loop reads CSASNSNQPQHF. The CDR3 bases are TGCAGTGCTAGTAATAGCAATCAGCCCCAGCATTTT.